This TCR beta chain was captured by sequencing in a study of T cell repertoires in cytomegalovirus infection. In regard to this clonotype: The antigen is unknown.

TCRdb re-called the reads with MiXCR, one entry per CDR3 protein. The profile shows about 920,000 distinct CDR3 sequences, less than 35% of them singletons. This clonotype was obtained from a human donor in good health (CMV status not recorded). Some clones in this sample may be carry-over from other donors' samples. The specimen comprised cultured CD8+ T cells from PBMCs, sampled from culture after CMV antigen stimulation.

The CDR3 nucleotides read TGCGCCAGCAGCCAAGTATCAGGGGGGCTAGAAGAGACCCAGTACTTC. Amino acid sequence: CASSQVSGGLEETQYF. The chain joins TRBV4-1 to TRBJ2-5, with D maybe TRBD1 (7 bases). CDR1 is MGHRA and CDR2 is YSYEKL in the germline V gene. The CDR3 totals 16 residues. V was trimmed by 1 base and J by 3 bases, leaving 15 bases between them.